This section outlines one T cell receptor (beta chain) sequence together with its context. The data are from a study of blood T cell repertoires in COVID-19. The length of the CDR3 is 14 residues. Per the germline V gene, CDR1 is SGHNT and CDR2 is YENEEA. With V trimmed by 1 base and J by 5 bases, 4 bases remained unmatched. The protocol was immunoSEQ multiplex PCR, while the TCRdb copy is restricted to in-frame clones and leaves out a portion. The sample shows approximately 90,000 clones, around 88% of them seen only once. This TCR was sampled from a woman older than 75 with acute or convalescent COVID-19. The sequencing input was peripheral blood. The V and J genes are TRBV11-3 and TRBJ2-7; 8 bases fit TRBD1. CDR3 in amino acids: CASSLVGQGNEQYF. The CDR3 DNA reads TGTGCCAGCAGCTTAGTCGGACAGGGCAACGAGCAGTACTTC.